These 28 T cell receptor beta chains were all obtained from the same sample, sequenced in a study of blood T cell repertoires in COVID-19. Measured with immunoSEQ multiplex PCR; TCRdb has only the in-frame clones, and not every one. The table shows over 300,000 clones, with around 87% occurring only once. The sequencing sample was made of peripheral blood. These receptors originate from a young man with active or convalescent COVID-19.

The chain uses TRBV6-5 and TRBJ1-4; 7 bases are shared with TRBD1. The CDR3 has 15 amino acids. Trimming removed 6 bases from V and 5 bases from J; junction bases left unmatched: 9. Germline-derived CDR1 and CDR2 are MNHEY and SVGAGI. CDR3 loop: CASRKTLGQNEKLFF. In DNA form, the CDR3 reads TGTGCCAGCAGAAAAACCCTGGGACAGAATGAAAAACTGTTTTTT.

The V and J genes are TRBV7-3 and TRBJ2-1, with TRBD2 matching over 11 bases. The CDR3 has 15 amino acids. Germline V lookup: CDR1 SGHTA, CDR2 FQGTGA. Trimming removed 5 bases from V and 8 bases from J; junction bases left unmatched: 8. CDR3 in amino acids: CASSLQLAGVDEQFF. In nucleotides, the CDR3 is TGTGCCAGCAGCCTTCAACTAGCGGGGGTTGATGAGCAGTTCTTC.

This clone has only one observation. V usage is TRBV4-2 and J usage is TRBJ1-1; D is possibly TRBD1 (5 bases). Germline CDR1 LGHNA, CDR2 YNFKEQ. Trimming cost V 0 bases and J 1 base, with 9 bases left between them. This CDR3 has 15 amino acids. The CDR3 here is CASSQDGTRNTEAFF. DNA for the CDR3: TGTGCCAGCAGCCAAGATGGGACTCGGAACACTGAAGCTTTCTTT.

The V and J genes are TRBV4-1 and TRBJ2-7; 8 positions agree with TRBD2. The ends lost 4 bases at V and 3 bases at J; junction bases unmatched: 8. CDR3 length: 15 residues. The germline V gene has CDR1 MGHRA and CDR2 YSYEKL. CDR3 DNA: TGCGCCAGCAGCCCCACAGCGGGAGAAATCTACGAGCAGTACTTC. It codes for CASSPTAGEIYEQYF.

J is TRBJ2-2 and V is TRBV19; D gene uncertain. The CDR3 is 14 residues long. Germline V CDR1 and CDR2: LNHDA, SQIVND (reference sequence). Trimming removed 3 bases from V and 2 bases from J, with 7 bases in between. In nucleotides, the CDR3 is TGTGCCAGTAGTATTTGGCAAAACACCGGGGAGCTGTTTTTT. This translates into CASSIWQNTGELFF. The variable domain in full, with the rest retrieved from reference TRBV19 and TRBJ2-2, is DGGITQSPKYLFRKEGQNVTLSCEQNLNHDAMYWYRQDPGQGLRLIYYSQIVNDFQKGDIAEGYSVSREKKESFPLTVTSAQKNPTAFYLCASSIWQNTGELFFGEGSRLTVL.

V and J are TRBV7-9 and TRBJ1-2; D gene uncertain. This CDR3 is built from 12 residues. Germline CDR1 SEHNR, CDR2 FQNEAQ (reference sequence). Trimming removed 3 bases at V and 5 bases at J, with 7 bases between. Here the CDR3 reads CASSLSYYGYTF. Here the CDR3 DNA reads TGTGCCAGCAGCTTGAGCTATTATGGCTACACCTTC.

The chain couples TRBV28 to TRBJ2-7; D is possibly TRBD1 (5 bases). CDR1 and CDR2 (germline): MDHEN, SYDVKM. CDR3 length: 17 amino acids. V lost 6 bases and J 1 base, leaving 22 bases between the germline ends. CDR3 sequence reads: CASSPNALTVESYEQYF. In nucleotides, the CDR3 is TGTGCCAGCAGCCCAAACGCTCTGACAGTGGAGTCCTACGAGCAGTACTTC.

CDR3 coding DNA: TGCGCCAGCAGCCTCTCTCAAGGGGGGGCCGGTGAAAAACTGTTTTTT. This translates into CASSLSQGGAGEKLFF. The genes are TRBV4-1 and TRBJ1-4, with a tentative D call TRBD1 (6 bases). V dropped 4 bases and J dropped 7 bases, with 19 bases sitting between them. CDR1 MGHRA and CDR2 YSYEKL come from the germline V gene. The CDR3 is made up of 16 amino acids.

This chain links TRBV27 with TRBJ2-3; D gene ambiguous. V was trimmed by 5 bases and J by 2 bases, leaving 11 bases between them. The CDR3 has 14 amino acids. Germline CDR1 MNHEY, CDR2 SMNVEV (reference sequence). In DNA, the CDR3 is TGTGCCAGCAGTCCCTTTTCCTTCACAGATACGCAGTATTTT. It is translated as CASSPFSFTDTQYF.

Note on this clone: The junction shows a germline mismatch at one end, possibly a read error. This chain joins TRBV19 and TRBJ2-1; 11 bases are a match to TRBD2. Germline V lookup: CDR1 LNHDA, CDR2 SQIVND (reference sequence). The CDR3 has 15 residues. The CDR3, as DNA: TGTGCCTGTAGCACTAGCGGGAGCTCCTACAATGAGCAGTTCTTC. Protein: CACSTSGSSYNEQFF.

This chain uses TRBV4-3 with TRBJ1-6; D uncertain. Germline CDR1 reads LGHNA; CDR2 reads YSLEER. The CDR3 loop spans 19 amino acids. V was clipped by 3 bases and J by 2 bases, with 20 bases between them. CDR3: CASSQAADTGDPYNSPLHF. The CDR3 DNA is TGCGCCAGCAGCCAGGCTGCGGATACCGGGGATCCCTATAATTCACCCCTCCACTTT.

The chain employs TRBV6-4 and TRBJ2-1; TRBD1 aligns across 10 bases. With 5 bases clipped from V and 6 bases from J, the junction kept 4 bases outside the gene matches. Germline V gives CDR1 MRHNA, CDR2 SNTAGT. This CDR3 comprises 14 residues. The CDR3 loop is CASSPWDRGNEQFF. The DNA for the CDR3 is TGTGCCAGCAGTCCGTGGGACAGGGGCAATGAGCAGTTCTTC.

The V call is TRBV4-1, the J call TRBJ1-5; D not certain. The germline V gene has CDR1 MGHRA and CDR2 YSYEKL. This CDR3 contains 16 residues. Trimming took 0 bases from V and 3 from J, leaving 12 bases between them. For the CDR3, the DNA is TGCGCCAGCAGCCAAGAAGGAGGCGACTTCAATCAGCCCCAGCATTTT. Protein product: CASSQEGGDFNQPQHF.

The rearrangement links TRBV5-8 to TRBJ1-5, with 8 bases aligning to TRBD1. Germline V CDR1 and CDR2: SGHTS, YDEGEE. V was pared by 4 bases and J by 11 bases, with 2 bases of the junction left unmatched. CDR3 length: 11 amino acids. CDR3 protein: CASSPGQAQHF. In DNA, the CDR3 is TGTGCCAGCAGCCCGGGACAGGCCCAGCATTTT.

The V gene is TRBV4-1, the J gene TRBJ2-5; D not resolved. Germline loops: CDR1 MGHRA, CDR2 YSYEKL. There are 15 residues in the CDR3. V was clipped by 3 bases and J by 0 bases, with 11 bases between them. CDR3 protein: CASSHIDNYQETQYF. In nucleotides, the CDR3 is TGCGCCAGCAGCCACATCGACAATTACCAAGAGACCCAGTACTTC.

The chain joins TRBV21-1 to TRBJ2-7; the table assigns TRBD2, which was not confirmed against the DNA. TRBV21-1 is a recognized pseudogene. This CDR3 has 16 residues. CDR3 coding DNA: TGTGCCAGCAGCAAAGCCCCGAGGCGGTGTTCCTACGAGCAGTACTTC. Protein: CASSKAPRRCSYEQYF.

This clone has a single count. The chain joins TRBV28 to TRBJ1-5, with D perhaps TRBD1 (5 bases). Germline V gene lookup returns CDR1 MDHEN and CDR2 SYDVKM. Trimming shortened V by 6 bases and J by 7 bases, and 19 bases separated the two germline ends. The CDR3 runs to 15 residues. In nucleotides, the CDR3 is TGTGCCAGCAGAAGTGGTCAGGGCCTAGTCCAGCCCCAGCATTTT. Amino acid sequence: CASRSGQGLVQPQHF.

The CDR3 sequence is CASSDMGQGANEQYF. CDR3 nucleotide sequence: TGTGCCAGCAGCGATATGGGACAGGGGGCGAATGAGCAGTACTTC. The chain combines TRBV9 with TRBJ2-7; 12 nucleotides match TRBD1. Germline V gene lookup returns CDR1 SGDLS and CDR2 YYNGEE. There are 15 residues in the CDR3. V lost 3 bases, J lost 7 bases, and 8 bases stayed unmatched. Looking up the rest from reference TRBV9 and TRBJ2-7 gives the full variable domain: DSGVTQTPKHLITATGQRVTLRCSPRSGDLSVYWYQQSLDQGLQFLIQYYNGEERAKGNILERFSAQQFPDLHSELNLSSLELGDSALYFCASSDMGQGANEQYFGPGTRLTVT.

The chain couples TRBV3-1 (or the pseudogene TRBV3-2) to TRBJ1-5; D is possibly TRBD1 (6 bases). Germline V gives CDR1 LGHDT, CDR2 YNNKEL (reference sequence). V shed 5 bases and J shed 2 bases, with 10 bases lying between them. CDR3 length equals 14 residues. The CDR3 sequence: CASSFKGGNQPQHF. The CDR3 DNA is TGTGCCAGCAGCTTCAAGGGGGGCAATCAGCCCCAGCATTTT.

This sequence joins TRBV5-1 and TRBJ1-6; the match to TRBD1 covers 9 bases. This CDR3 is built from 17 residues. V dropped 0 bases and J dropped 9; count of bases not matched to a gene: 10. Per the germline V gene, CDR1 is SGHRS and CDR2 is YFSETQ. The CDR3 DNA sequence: TGCGCCAGCAGCTTGGTAGCCACGGACAGGGGAAGTTCACCCCTCCACTTT. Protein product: CASSLVATDRGSSPLHF.

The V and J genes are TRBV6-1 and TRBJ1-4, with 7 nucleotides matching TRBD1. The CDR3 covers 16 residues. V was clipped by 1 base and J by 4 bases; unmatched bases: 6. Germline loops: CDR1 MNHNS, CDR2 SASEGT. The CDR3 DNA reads TGTGCCAGCAGTGAAGGACAGGGAGTTGGTAATGAAAAACTGTTTTTT. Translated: CASSEGQGVGNEKLFF.

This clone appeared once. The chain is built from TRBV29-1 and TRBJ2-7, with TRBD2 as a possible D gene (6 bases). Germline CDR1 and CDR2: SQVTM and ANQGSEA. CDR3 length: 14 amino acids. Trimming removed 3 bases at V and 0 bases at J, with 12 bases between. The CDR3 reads CSVDFGGSSYEQYF. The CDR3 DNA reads TGCAGCGTTGATTTCGGGGGAAGCTCCTACGAGCAGTACTTC.

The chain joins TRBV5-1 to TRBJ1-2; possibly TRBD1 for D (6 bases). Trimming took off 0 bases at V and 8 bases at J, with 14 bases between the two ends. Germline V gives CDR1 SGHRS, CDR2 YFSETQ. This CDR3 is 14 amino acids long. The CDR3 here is CASSLDRVGSGYTF. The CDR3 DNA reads TGCGCCAGCAGCTTGGACAGGGTAGGATCCGGCTACACCTTC.

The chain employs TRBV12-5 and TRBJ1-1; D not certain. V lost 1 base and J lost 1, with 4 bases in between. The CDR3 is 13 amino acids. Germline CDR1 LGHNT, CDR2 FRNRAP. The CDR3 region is CASGLGGNTEAFF. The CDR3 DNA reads TGTGCTAGTGGTTTGGGAGGGAACACTGAAGCTTTCTTT. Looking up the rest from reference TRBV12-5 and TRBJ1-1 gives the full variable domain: DARVTQTPRHKVTEMGQEVTMRCQPILGHNTVFWYRQTMMQGLELLAYFRNRAPLDDSGMPKDRFSAEMPDATLATLKIQPSEPRDSAVYFCASGLGGNTEAFFGQGTRLTVV.

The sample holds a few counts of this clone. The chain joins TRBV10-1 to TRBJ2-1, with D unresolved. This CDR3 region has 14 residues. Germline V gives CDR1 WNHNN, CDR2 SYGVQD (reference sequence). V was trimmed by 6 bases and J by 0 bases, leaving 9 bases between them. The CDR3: CASRARSSYNEQFF. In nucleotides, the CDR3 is TGCGCCAGCAGGGCAAGGAGCTCCTACAATGAGCAGTTCTTC.

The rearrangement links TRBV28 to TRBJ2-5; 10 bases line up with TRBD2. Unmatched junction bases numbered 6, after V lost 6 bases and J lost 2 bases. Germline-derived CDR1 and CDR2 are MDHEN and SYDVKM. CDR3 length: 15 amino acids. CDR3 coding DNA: TGTGCCAGCAGGCCGCTAGCGGGGGCACAAGAGACCCAGTACTTC. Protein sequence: CASRPLAGAQETQYF.

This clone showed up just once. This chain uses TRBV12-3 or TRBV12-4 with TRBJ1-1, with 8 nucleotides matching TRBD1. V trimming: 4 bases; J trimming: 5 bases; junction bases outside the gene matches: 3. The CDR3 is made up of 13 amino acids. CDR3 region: CASSWDRPTEAFF. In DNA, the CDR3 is TGTGCCAGCAGTTGGGACAGGCCTACTGAAGCTTTCTTT.

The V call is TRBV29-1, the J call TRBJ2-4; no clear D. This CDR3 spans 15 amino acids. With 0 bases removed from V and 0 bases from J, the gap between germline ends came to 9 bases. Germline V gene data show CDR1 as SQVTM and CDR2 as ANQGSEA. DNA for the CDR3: TGCAGCGTTGAAGATCAGATGGTAGCCAAAAACATTCAGTACTTC. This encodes CSVEDQMVAKNIQYF.